This TCR beta chain came from a study of neurological immune-mediated disorders. As for the study in general: 31 of 34 multiple sclerosis patients had relapsing-remitting disease; 3 had secondary progressive.

In this sample, this clonotype turned up many times. TCRdb reanalysed the 5' RACE reads using MiXCR and keeps one entry per CDR3 protein. The sample carries about 50,000 distinct CDR3 sequences, just under 6% recorded once. The CDR3 sequence is 12 residues long. The V gene lost 7 bases and the J gene lost 9 bases, with 13 bases spanning the gap. Germline CDR1 is MDHEN and CDR2 is SYDVKM. This rearrangement joins TRBV28 to TRBJ1-5; D not certain. This receptor was taken from a woman younger than 35 with multiple sclerosis. The sequenced material came from CD4+ T cells from blood. As DNA, the CDR3 is TGTGCCAGCAACTCTGGACCGAGGCCCCAGCATTTT. The encoded protein is CASNSGPRPQHF.